These 27 T cell receptor beta chains share one sample of origin, sequenced in a study of OX40 agonist ivuxolimab in advanced cancers. This table comes from immunoSEQ multiplex PCR, and its TCRdb copy is limited to in-frame clones, with some not included. This table holds 75,000 to 100,000 clones, 87% found once. The specimen comprised CD4+ or CD8+ T cells sorted from blood, sampled in a trial of the OX40 agonist ivuxolimab. The receptors originated from an adult with an advanced solid tumor such as melanoma, head and neck, liver or kidney cancer.

This clone showed up just once. No conserved phenylalanine or tryptophan is present at the end of the CDR3, so a read error is the likely explanation. The rearrangement links TRBV7-6 to TRBJ1-6, with TRBD1 as a possible D gene (6 bases). Germline assignment: CDR1 SGHVS and CDR2 FNYEAQ. V lost 4 bases and J lost 5, with 9 bases in between. The CDR3 is made up of 14 amino acids. CDR3 nucleotide sequence: TGTGCCAGCAGCTCCCGGACAGATAATTCACCCCTCCACCTT. Its translation: CASSSRTDNSPLHL.

This sequence joins TRBV2 and TRBJ2-5, with 8 bases aligning to TRBD2. V lost 5 bases, J lost 9 bases, and 2 bases stayed unmatched. This CDR3 is 11 amino acids long. Germline V gene lookup returns CDR1 SNHLY and CDR2 FYNNEI. The CDR3 loop reads CASSTGGSQYF. DNA for the CDR3: TGTGCCAGCAGTACGGGGGGGTCCCAGTACTTC.

V and J are TRBV5-1 and TRBJ2-6; D unresolved. Germline V gene lookup returns CDR1 SGHRS and CDR2 YFSETQ. This CDR3 is 18 amino acids long. The ends were cut back, 0 bases at V and 0 bases at J, with 13 bases in the middle. The CDR3 protein is CASSLAGSSSSGANVLTF. The CDR3 coding sequence is TGCGCCAGCAGCTTGGCCGGCAGCTCGAGCTCTGGGGCCAACGTCCTGACTTTC.

J is TRBJ2-1 and V is TRBV28, with D possibly called TRBD1 or TRBD2 (5 bases each). Germline CDR1 MDHEN, CDR2 SYDVKM. This CDR3 contains 16 residues. Deletions cut 4 bases from V and 5 bases from J, with 18 bases between. The CDR3 nucleotides are TGTGCCAGCAGTTACCCCGGGACCACGTTAGACAATGAGCAGTTCTTC. As protein: CASSYPGTTLDNEQFF.

This clone appeared once. The V call is TRBV7-3, the J call TRBJ2-2; D is uncertain. V was pared by 5 bases and J by 7 bases, with 5 bases between. The CDR3 spans 11 residues. Germline V gives CDR1 SGHTA, CDR2 FQGTGA. The CDR3 sequence: CASSQGGELFF. As DNA, the CDR3 is TGTGCCAGCAGCCAAGGCGGGGAGCTGTTTTTT.

Here the CDR3 reads CASSVAADSNEQFF. The CDR3, as DNA: TGTGCCAGCAGCGTAGCGGCAGATAGCAATGAGCAGTTCTTC. This chain links TRBV9 with TRBJ2-1, with unresolved D. The CDR3 covers 14 residues. V was shortened by 0 bases and J by 6 bases, with 10 bases between the two germline ends. Germline-derived CDR1 and CDR2 are SGDLS and YYNGEE.

This clone was seen a single time. The chain couples TRBV12-5 to TRBJ1-2, with unresolved D. CDR1 and CDR2 (germline): LGHNT, FRNRAP. This CDR3 has 13 residues. V gave up 8 bases and J gave up 4 bases, with 14 bases separating them. The CDR3 spells CASCKGNGYGYTF. Here the CDR3 DNA reads TGTGCTAGTTGTAAAGGGAATGGCTATGGCTACACCTTC.

The rearrangement links TRBV5-1 to TRBJ2-1; weak D call: TRBD2 (6 bases). V lost 7 bases and J lost 8, with 22 bases in between. The CDR3 length is 15 residues. Germline V CDR1 and CDR2: SGHRS, YFSETQ. CDR3 residues: CASFVSGGRRDEQFF. In nucleotides, the CDR3 is TGCGCCAGCTTTGTTTCAGGCGGAAGGAGGGATGAGCAGTTCTTC. The whole variable domain, remainder taken from reference TRBV5-1 and TRBJ2-1, is KAGVTQTPRYLIKTRGQQVTLSCSPISGHRSVSWYQQTPGQGLQFLFEYFSETQRNKGNFPGRFSGRQFSNSRSEMNVSTLELGDSALYLCASFVSGGRRDEQFFGPGTRLTVL.

The chain couples TRBV7-2 to TRBJ2-3; the D gene could be TRBD1 or TRBD2 (5 bases each). Germline V lookup: CDR1 SGHTA, CDR2 FQGNSA. Trimming cost V 5 bases and J 0 bases, with 15 bases left between them. CDR3 size: 16 residues. In nucleotides, the CDR3 is TGTGCCAGCAGCCTTCGGGACCCTCCTAGCACAGATACGCAGTATTTT. Translation gives CASSLRDPPSTDTQYF.

This clone appeared a single time. Additional DNA sequences in this sample encode the identical CDR3. The genes are TRBV6-1 and TRBJ1-2; 7 bases are shared with TRBD1. Germline CDR1 reads MNHNS; CDR2 reads SASEGT. V was pared by 5 bases and J by 4 bases, with 4 bases of the junction left unmatched. The CDR3 totals 13 residues. This chain's CDR3 is CASSKGGTYGYTF. The CDR3 region has the DNA TGTGCCAGCAGTAAAGGGGGCACCTATGGCTACACCTTC.

The V and J genes are TRBV28 and TRBJ2-7; D may be TRBD1 (6 bases). The V gene lost 3 bases and the J gene lost 3 bases, with 12 bases spanning the gap. The germline V gene has CDR1 MDHEN and CDR2 SYDVKM. The CDR3 totals 14 residues. CDR3 residues: CASSFQQGIYEQYF. CDR3 bases: TGTGCCAGCAGTTTTCAGCAGGGGATCTACGAGCAGTACTTC.

Turning to this clone: A junction end diverges from the germline sequence, so it may reflect a read error. In DNA form, the CDR3 reads TGTGCTAGCAGCCCCCGGGACAGGGGGCCGGAGACCCAGTACTTC. Translation: CASSPRDRGPETQYF. The rearrangement uses TRBV7-7 and TRBJ2-5; TRBD1 agrees at 12 bases. Germline V CDR1 and CDR2: SSHAT, FNYEAQ (reference sequence). CDR3 length: 15 residues.

The chain carries TRBV27 and TRBJ2-5, with 8 bases matching TRBD2. The germline V gene encodes CDR1 MNHEY and CDR2 SMNVEV (reference sequence). The junction had 8 bases not matched to a gene; V was cut back by 6 bases and J by 2 bases. The CDR3 has 15 residues. CDR3: CASSPGLVGQETQYF. The CDR3 DNA reads as TGTGCCAGCAGCCCGGGACTAGTGGGGCAAGAGACCCAGTACTTC.

The V call is TRBV4-3, the J call TRBJ1-6; no reliable D call. CDR1 LGHNA and CDR2 YSLEER come from the germline V gene. V lost 0 bases, J lost 11 bases, and 14 bases lay in between. This CDR3 has 15 amino acids. The CDR3 coding sequence is TGCGCCAGCAGCCAAGATCAGGCGGGTTGGACACCCCTCCACTTT. This sequence encodes CASSQDQAGWTPLHF.

This chain's CDR3 is CASSHRLADRETNEKLFF. CDR3 nucleotides: TGTGCCAGCAGCCACCGCCTGGCGGACAGGGAAACTAATGAAAAACTGTTTTTT. The chain recombines TRBV4-2 with TRBJ1-4, with TRBD1 matching 8 bases. Germline-derived CDR1 and CDR2 are LGHNA and YNFKEQ. CDR3 length: 18 amino acids. V trimming: 3 bases; J trimming: 1 base; junction bases outside the gene matches: 10.

The rearrangement uses TRBV7-3 and TRBJ2-1; TRBD1 matches at 7 bases. CDR3 size: 15 residues. Germline assignment: CDR1 SGHTA and CDR2 FQGTGA. V shed 5 bases and J 4 bases; nucleotides not matched to a gene: 8. The CDR3 sequence: CASSPGQVVYNEQFF. Written as DNA, the CDR3 is TGTGCCAGCAGCCCTGGACAGGTAGTATACAATGAGCAGTTCTTC.

This chain joins TRBV19 and TRBJ1-5, with D hard to call. Germline assignment: CDR1 LNHDA and CDR2 SQIVND (reference sequence). V dropped 7 bases and J dropped 2 bases, with 15 bases sitting between them. The CDR3 loop spans 15 amino acids. The CDR3 reads CASTPKMRGNQPQHF. DNA of the CDR3: TGTGCCAGTACCCCCAAAATGAGGGGCAATCAGCCCCAGCATTTT.

The chain joins TRBV5-1 to TRBJ2-3; 7 bases fit TRBD2. After removal of 3 bases from V and 2 bases from J, the junction contained 3 bases not matched to a gene. The CDR3 is made up of 14 amino acids. The germline CDR1 and CDR2 sequences are SGHRS and YFSETQ. Written as DNA, the CDR3 is TGCGCCAGCAGCTGGACTAGTTACACAGATACGCAGTATTTT. This gives the protein CASSWTSYTDTQYF.

The V call is TRBV4-3, the J call TRBJ1-2; 9 nucleotides align to TRBD1. In germline, CDR1 is LGHNA, CDR2 YSLEER. After removal of 3 bases from V and 8 bases from J, the junction contained 13 bases not matched to a gene. The CDR3 contains 16 residues. The CDR3 protein is CASSQDHRGLTTGYTF. The CDR3 coding sequence is TGCGCCAGCAGCCAGGATCACAGGGGGCTCACGACCGGCTACACCTTC.

The chain is built from TRBV11-2 and TRBJ2-3; D possibly corresponds to TRBD1 (6 bases). This CDR3 has 15 residues. V shed 5 bases and J shed 0 bases, with 12 bases lying between them. Germline loops: CDR1 SGHAT, CDR2 FQNNGV. The CDR3 DNA follows: TGTGCCAGCAGCAAGGCCGGGACAAGCACAGATACGCAGTATTTT. Translating it yields CASSKAGTSTDTQYF.

This clone was found once. This chain links TRBV5-8 with TRBJ2-5, with 11 nucleotides matching TRBD1. V lost 0 bases, J lost 1 base, and 2 bases stayed unmatched. Per the germline V gene, CDR1 is SGHTS and CDR2 is YDEGEE. This CDR3 is built from 16 residues. The CDR3 DNA reads TGTGCCAGCAGCTTGGGGACAGGGGGCACCCAAGAGACCCAGTACTTC. Protein sequence: CASSLGTGGTQETQYF.

The J gene is TRBJ2-1, the V gene TRBV9; possibly TRBD1 or TRBD2 for D (5 bases each). The germline gives CDR1 SGDLS, CDR2 YYNGEE. CDR3 length: 14 residues. Trimming removed 1 base at V and 10 bases at J, with 15 bases between. The CDR3 nucleotides read TGTGCCAGCAGCGTACATCCTAGCTCAGGGGAGCAGTTCTTC. It encodes CASSVHPSSGEQFF.

This chain uses TRBV7-2 with TRBJ2-5; D is perhaps TRBD2 (7 bases). The ends were cut back, 5 bases at V and 12 bases at J, with 19 bases in the middle. The CDR3 totals 13 residues. Germline CDR1 is SGHTA and CDR2 is FQGNSA. CDR3 DNA sequence: TGTGCCAGCAGCACCCACTCGGGGGGCGGAAAGTACTTC. Amino acids: CASSTHSGGGKYF.

This clone was detected a few times. The chain links TRBV6-1 to TRBJ1-6; TRBD1 is a possible D gene (6 bases). Germline V gene sequence: CDR1 MNHNS, CDR2 SASEGT. Trimming removed 8 bases from V and 10 bases from J, with 18 bases in between. The CDR3 runs to 14 residues. The CDR3 nucleotides read TGTGCCAGCGGGGACATCACCTTGGGGTCACCCCTCCACTTT. Protein product: CASGDITLGSPLHF.

The CDR3 DNA follows: TGTGCCAGCAGCAGAGGCCGGGACAGGGAATATGGCTACACCTTC. Its translation: CASSRGRDREYGYTF. The rearrangement joins TRBV11-2 to TRBJ1-2; TRBD1 aligns across 9 bases. The CDR3 is 15 residues long. V shed 5 bases and J 5 bases; nucleotides not matched to a gene: 9. Germline lookup yields CDR1 SGHAT and CDR2 FQNNGV. Variable domain in full (rest from reference TRBV11-2 and TRBJ1-2): EAGVAQSPRYKIIEKRQSVAFWCNPISGHATLYWYQQILGQGPKLLIQFQNNGVVDDSQLPKDRFSAERLKGVDSTLKIQPAKLEDSAVYLCASSRGRDREYGYTFGSGTRLTVV.

V and J are TRBV5-1 and TRBJ2-7, with D possibly TRBD1 on 5 matching bases. CDR1 is SGHRS and CDR2 is YFSETQ in the germline V gene. The CDR3 is 14 residues long. Trimming removed 2 bases at V and 0 bases at J, with 9 bases between. CDR3 bases: TGCGCCAGCAGCTTCCCGGACAACTCCTACGAGCAGTACTTC. The encoded protein is CASSFPDNSYEQYF.

The chain employs TRBV6-1 and TRBJ2-7, with 9 bases lining up with TRBD1. Trimming at V came to 7 bases and at J to 7 bases, leaving 11 bases not matched to a gene. Germline V gene data show CDR1 as MNHNS and CDR2 as SASEGT. This CDR3 has 14 amino acids. The chain's CDR3 is CASNPGQGLQEQYF. As DNA, the CDR3 is TGTGCCAGCAACCCGGGACAGGGACTTCAGGAGCAGTACTTC.